The clone carrying this T cell receptor (beta chain) occurred many times. Deletions cut 0 bases from V and 1 base from J, with 3 bases between. Germline V gives CDR1 SGDLS, CDR2 YYNGEE. The CDR3 runs to 13 residues. Quantitative barcoded 5'-RACE was used to prepare TCR beta libraries. TCRdb reanalysed the 5' RACE reads using MiXCR and keeps one entry per CDR3 protein. The table includes some 240,000 distinct CDR3 sequences, 8% to 9.5% detected once. These data belong to a study of CD8 T cells in ankylosing spondylitis. The chain has TRBV9 and TRBJ2-3, with no clear D. The sample was blood, either unsorted or a sorted T cell fraction (not recorded which). This clonotype was obtained from a male donor with ankylosing spondylitis or in good health (not recorded which). The CDR3 region has the DNA TGTGCCAGCAGCGTAGGGGGCACAGATACGCAGTATTTT. Translation gives CASSVGGTDTQYF.